This TCR beta chain is drawn from a study of blood T cell repertoires in COVID-19. For the study at large: From the United States, Italy and Spain came samples of acute and convalescent COVID-19.

Per the original methods: Amplification with reference gene primers provided the estimates of nucleated cell counts. The method was immunoSEQ multiplex PCR; TCRdb's version includes in-frame clones alone and lacks a portion of them. V, J and clone size reflect that table, while D and trimming were determined from the DNA. The sample carries 100,000 to 150,000 clones, about 90% recorded once. This CDR3 spans 14 amino acids. Germline CDR1 and CDR2: MNHEY and SMNVEV (reference sequence). V lost 3 bases and J lost 5, with 13 bases in between. This TCR derives from a man aged 50 to 60 with COVID-19, enrolled during active disease. This chain connects TRBV27 to TRBJ1-1; weak D call: TRBD1 (6 bases). Sequencing was done on a sample of peripheral blood. The CDR3 nucleotides read TGTGCCAGCAGTTTCAAAGGGGGTGGAACTGAAGCTTTCTTT. Translating it yields CASSFKGGGTEAFF.